One and the same sample provided the 7 T cell receptor beta chains below, sequenced in a study of cytotoxic CD8 clonotypes in ibrutinib-treated CLL. The repertoire was sequenced with immunoSEQ multiplex PCR; TCRdb's copy has only in-frame clones and lacks some. Found here are 28,000 or so clones, about 62% of them singletons; the top ten hold 14%. Sequences were derived from PBMCs, sampled before ibrutinib treatment. The receptors here all came from a human donor with chronic lymphocytic leukemia.

This clone was detected only a few times. The gene calls are TRBV25-1 and TRBJ2-5; the match to TRBD2 covers 13 bases. The V gene's germline CDR1 is MGHDK and CDR2 SYGVNS. The CDR3 has 18 amino acids. The V gene end was trimmed by 5 bases and the J gene end by 1 base; junction bases not matched to a gene: 10. CDR3 region: CASSNEGTSGDIQETQYF. In DNA form, the CDR3 reads TGTGCCAGCAGTAACGAGGGGACTAGCGGGGACATCCAAGAGACCCAGTACTTC.

The gene calls are TRBV28 and TRBJ2-5; a weak D match, TRBD1 (5 bases). The CDR3 extends over 12 amino acids. The V gene's germline CDR1 is MDHEN and CDR2 SYDVKM. The V gene lost 8 bases and the J gene lost 5 bases, with 12 bases spanning the gap. In nucleotides, the CDR3 is TGTGCCAGCTCAGGGTTCTTGGAGACCCAGTACTTC. Encoded protein: CASSGFLETQYF.

V gene TRBV7-9 combines with J gene TRBJ1-1; 9 bases line up with TRBD1. Germline loops: CDR1 SEHNR, CDR2 FQNEAQ (reference sequence). V dropped 5 bases and J dropped 0; count of bases not matched to a gene: 7. The CDR3 loop spans 16 amino acids. The chain's CDR3 is CASSHPQGAVNTEAFF. CDR3 sequence (DNA): TGTGCCAGCAGCCATCCACAGGGGGCTGTGAACACTGAAGCTTTCTTT.

V and J are TRBV6-1 and TRBJ1-5; 10 positions match TRBD1. Per germline, CDR1 MNHNS and CDR2 SASEGT. This CDR3 is built from 17 residues. Germline trimming cut 2 bases from V and 6 bases from J; bases unmatched to any gene: 10. The CDR3 sequence: CASSEMGGQGVFQPQHF. The CDR3 DNA reads as TGTGCCAGCAGTGAAATGGGTGGACAGGGGGTATTTCAGCCCCAGCATTTT.

The genes are TRBV28 and TRBJ2-1; D not certain. The CDR3 contains 13 residues. Germline assignment: CDR1 MDHEN and CDR2 SYDVKM. V dropped 4 bases and J dropped 6 bases, with 10 bases sitting between them. The CDR3 bases are TGTGCCAGCAGTTGGGGTTGGGCCAATGAGCAGTTCTTC. Translating gives CASSWGWANEQFF. Supplemented by reference TRBV28 and TRBJ2-1, the full variable domain reads DVKVTQSSRYLVKRTGEKVFLECVQDMDHENMFWYRQDPGLGLRLIYFSYDVKMKEKGDIPEGYSVSREKKERFSLILESASTNQTSMYLCASSWGWANEQFFGPGTRLTVL.

V and J are TRBV7-9 and TRBJ1-1, with D possibly matching TRBD1 (6 bases). In germline, CDR1 is SEHNR, CDR2 FQNEAQ (reference sequence). The CDR3 covers 12 residues. The ends were cut back, 3 bases at V and 10 bases at J, with 12 bases in the middle. CDR3: CASSFAQGRAFF. DNA of the CDR3: TGTGCCAGCAGCTTCGCACAGGGTCGAGCTTTCTTT.

This clone has more than one count but fewer than ten. V usage is TRBV4-1 and J usage is TRBJ2-1; 7 nucleotides agree with TRBD2. The germline gives CDR1 MGHRA, CDR2 YSYEKL. The CDR3 spans 13 residues. Trimming took 6 bases from V and 7 from J; bases not matched to a gene: 6. For the CDR3, the DNA is TGCGCCAGCAGGGGTCGACTAGCAAATGAGCAGTTCTTC. Its protein is CASRGRLANEQFF.